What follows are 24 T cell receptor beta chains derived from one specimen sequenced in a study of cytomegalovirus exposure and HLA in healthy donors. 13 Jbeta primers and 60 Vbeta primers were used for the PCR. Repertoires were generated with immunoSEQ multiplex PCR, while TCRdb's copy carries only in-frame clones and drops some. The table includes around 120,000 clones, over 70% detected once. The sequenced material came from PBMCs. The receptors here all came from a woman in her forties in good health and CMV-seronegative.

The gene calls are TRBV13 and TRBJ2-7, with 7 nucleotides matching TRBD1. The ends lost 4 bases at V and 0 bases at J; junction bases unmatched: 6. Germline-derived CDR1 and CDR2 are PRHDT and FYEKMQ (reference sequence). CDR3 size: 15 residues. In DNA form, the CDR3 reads TGTGCCAGCAGCTCCAGGGGGTGGACCTCCTACGAGCAGTACTTC. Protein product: CASSSRGWTSYEQYF.

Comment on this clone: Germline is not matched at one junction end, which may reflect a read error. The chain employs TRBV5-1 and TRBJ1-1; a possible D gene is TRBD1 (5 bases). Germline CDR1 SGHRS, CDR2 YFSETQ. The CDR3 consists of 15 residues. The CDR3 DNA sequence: TGCTCCAGCAGCTTGGGTCCAGGGATTAACACTGAAGCTTTCTTT. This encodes CSSSLGPGINTEAFF.

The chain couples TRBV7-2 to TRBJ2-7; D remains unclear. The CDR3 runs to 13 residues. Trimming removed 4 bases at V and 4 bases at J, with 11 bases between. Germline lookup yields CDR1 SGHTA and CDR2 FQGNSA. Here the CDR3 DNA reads TGTGCCAGCAGCTCGAGGTTCGGATACGAGCAGTACTTC. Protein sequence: CASSSRFGYEQYF. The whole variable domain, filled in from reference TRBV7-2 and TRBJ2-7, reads GAGVSQSPSNKVTEKGKDVELRCDPISGHTALYWYRQSLGQGLEFLIYFQGNSAPDKSGLPSDRFSAERTGGSVSTLTIQRTQQEDSAVYLCASSSRFGYEQYFGPGTRLTVT.

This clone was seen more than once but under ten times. The CDR3, as DNA: TGTGCCAGCAGTTACGTGGCTAGCGGGATTTACAATGAGCAGTTCTTC. This sequence encodes CASSYVASGIYNEQFF. The rearrangement uses TRBV6-5 and TRBJ2-1, with 9 nucleotides matching TRBD2. V shed 2 bases and J 4 bases; nucleotides not matched to a gene: 6. Germline lookup yields CDR1 MNHEY and CDR2 SVGAGI. The CDR3 length is 16 residues.

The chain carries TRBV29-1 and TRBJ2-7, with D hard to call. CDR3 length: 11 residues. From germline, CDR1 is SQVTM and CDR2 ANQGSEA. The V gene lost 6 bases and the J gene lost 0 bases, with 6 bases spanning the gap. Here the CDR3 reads CSVAISYEQYF. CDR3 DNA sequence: TGCAGCGTCGCTATCTCCTACGAGCAGTACTTC.

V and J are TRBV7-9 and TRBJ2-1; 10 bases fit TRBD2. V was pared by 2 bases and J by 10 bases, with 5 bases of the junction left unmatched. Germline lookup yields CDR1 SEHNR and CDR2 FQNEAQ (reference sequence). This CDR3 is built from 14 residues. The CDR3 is CASSLSGRASEQFF. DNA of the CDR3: TGTGCCAGCAGCTTAAGCGGGAGGGCCTCGGAGCAGTTCTTC. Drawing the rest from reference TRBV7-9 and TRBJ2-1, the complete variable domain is DTGVSQNPRHKITKRGQNVTFRCDPISEHNRLYWYRQTLGQGPEFLTYFQNEAQLEKSRLLSDRFSAERPKGSFSTLEIQRTEQGDSAMYLCASSLSGRASEQFFGPGTRLTVL.

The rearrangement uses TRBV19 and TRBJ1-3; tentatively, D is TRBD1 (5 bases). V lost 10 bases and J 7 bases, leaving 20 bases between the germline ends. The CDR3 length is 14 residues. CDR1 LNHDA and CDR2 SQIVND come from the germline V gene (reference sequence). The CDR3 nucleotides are TGTGCCACCTCCCTGGGGCCCTCCTGGAACACCATATATTTT. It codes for CATSLGPSWNTIYF. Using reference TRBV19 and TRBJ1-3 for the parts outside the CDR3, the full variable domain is DGGITQSPKYLFRKEGQNVTLSCEQNLNHDAMYWYRQDPGQGLRLIYYSQIVNDFQKGDIAEGYSVSREKKESFPLTVTSAQKNPTAFYLCATSLGPSWNTIYFGEGSWLTVV.

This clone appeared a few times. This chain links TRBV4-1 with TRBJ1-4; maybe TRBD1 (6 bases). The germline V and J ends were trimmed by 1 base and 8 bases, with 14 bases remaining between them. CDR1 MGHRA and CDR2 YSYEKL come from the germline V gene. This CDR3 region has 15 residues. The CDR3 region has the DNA TGCGCCAGCAGCCAAGGTCCAGGGGTTGACGAAAAACTGTTTTTT. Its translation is CASSQGPGVDEKLFF.

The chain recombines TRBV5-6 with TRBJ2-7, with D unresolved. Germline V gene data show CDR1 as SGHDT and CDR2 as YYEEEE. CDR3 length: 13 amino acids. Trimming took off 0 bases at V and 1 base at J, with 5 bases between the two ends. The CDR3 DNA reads TGTGCCAGCAGCTTGGCTGTATCCTACGAGCAGTACTTC. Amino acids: CASSLAVSYEQYF.

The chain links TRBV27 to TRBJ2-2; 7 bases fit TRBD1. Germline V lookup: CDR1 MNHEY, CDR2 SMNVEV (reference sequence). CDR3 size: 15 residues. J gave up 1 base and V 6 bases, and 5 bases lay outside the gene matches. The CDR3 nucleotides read TGTGCCAGCAGCTACAGGGGACAGAACACCGGGGAGCTGTTTTTT. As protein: CASSYRGQNTGELFF.

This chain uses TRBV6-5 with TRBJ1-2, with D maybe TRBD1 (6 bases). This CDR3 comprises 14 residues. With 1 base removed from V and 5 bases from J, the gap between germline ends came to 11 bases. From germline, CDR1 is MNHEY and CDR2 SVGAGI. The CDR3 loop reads CASSYLDRTYGYTF. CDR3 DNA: TGTGCCAGCAGTTACTTGGACAGAACTTATGGCTACACCTTC.

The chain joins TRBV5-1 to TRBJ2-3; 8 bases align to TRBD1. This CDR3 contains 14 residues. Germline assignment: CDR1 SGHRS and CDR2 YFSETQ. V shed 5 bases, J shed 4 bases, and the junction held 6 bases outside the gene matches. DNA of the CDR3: TGCGCCAGCAGGGCTCAGGGGGCGGCAGATACGCAGTATTTT. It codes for CASRAQGAADTQYF.

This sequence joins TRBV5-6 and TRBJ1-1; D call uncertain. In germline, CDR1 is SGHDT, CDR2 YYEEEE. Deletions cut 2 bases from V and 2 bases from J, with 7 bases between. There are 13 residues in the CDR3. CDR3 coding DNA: TGTGCCAGCAGCTTAGAGGGAAACACTGAAGCTTTCTTT. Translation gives CASSLEGNTEAFF.

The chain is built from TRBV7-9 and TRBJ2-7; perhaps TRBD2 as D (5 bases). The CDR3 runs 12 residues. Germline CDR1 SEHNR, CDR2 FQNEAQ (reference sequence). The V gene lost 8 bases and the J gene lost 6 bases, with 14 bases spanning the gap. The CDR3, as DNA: TGTGCCAGCTGCCCCCCCGGGGTCGAGCAGTACTTC. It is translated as CASCPPGVEQYF.

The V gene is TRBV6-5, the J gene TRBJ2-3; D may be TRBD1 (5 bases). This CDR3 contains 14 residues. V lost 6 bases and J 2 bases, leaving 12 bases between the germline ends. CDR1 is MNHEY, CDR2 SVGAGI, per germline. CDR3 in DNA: TGTGCCAGCAGCCTGACAGTAGCCACAGATACGCAGTATTTT. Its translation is CASSLTVATDTQYF.

Here the CDR3 reads CASSGSGDTQYF. DNA for the CDR3: TGTGCCAGCAGCGGTAGCGGGGATACGCAGTATTTT. The chain is built from TRBV7-8 and TRBJ2-3; TRBD2 matches at 7 bases. The trim removed 5 bases at V and 6 bases at J, leaving 2 bases unmatched. The length of the CDR3 is 12 residues. Germline CDR1 reads SGHVS; CDR2 reads FQNEAQ.

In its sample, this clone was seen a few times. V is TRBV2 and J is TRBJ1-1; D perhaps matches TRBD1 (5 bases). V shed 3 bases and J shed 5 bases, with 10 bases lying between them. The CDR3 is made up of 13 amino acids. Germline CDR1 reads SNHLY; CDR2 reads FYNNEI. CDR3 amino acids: CASSDWGETEAFF. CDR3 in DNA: TGTGCCAGCAGTGATTGGGGGGAGACTGAAGCTTTCTTT. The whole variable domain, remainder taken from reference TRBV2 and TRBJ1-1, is EPEVTQTPSHQVTQMGQEVILRCVPISNHLYFYWYRQILGQKVEFLVSFYNNEISEKSEIFDDQFSVERPDGSNFTLKIRSTKLEDSAMYFCASSDWGETEAFFGQGTRLTVV.

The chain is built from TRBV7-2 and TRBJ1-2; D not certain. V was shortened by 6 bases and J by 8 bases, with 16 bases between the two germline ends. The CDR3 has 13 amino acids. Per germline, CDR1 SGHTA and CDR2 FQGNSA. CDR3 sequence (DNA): TGTGCCAGCAGTCGGTCCTCCGGGTCCGGCTACACCTTC. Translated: CASSRSSGSGYTF.

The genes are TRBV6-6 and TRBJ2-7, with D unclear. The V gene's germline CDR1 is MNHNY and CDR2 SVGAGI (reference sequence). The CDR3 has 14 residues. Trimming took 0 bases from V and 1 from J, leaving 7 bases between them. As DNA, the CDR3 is TGTGCCAGCAGTTACTCCACAGCTTCCTACGAGCAGTACTTC. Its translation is CASSYSTASYEQYF.

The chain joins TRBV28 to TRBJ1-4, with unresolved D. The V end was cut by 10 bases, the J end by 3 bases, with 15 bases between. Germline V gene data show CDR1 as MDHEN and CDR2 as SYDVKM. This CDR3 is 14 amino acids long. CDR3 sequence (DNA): TGTGCCACCCGTTCTGAGTCGGCTAATGAAAAACTGTTTTTT. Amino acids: CATRSESANEKLFF.

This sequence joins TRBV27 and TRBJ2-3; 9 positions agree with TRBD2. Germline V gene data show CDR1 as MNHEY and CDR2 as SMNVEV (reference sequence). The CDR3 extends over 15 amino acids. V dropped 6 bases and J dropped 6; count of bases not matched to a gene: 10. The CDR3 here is CASRFSGSPPDTQYF. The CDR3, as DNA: TGTGCCAGCAGGTTTAGCGGGAGCCCCCCGGATACGCAGTATTTT.

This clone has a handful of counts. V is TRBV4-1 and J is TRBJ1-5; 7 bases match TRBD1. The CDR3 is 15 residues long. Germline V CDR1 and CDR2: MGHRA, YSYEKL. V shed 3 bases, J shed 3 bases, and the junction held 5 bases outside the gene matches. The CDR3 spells CASSQGDRDNQPQHF. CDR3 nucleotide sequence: TGCGCCAGCAGCCAGGGAGACAGGGACAATCAGCCCCAGCATTTT.

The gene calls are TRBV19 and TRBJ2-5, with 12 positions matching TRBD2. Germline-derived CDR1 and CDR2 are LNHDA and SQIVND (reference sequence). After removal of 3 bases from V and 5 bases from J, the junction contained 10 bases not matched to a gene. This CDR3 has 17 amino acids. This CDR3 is CASSIGLAGHLGETQYF. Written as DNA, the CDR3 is TGTGCCAGTAGTATCGGACTAGCGGGACATCTCGGGGAGACCCAGTACTTC.

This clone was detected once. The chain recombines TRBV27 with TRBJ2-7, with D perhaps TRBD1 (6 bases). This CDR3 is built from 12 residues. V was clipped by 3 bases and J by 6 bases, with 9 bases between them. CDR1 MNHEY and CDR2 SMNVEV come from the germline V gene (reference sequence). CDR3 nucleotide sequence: TGTGCCAGCAGTTTTGGGGGCGTCGAGCAGTACTTC. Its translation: CASSFGGVEQYF.